This TCR beta chain emerged from a study of blood T cell repertoires in COVID-19. Per the original methods: Nucleated cell counts were estimated from reference gene primer amplification. The protocol was immunoSEQ multiplex PCR, while the TCRdb copy is restricted to in-frame clones and leaves out a portion. That table gives V, J and clone size, and the DNA gave D and trimming. The table shows almost 85,000 clones, with 80% to 90% occurring only once. This clone was seen only once. Sequencing used PBMCs or T cells enriched from blood (not recorded which). The receptor's source is a woman aged 45 to 65 with acute COVID-19.

The CDR3 sequence: CASSADGEQYF. The CDR3 bases are TGTGCCAGCAGTGCCGACGGGGAGCAGTACTTC. The chain has TRBV2 and TRBJ2-7, with D unclear. The CDR3 runs 11 residues. Trimming removed 4 bases from V and 7 bases from J, with 8 bases in between. CDR1 and CDR2 from the germline V gene are SNHLY and FYNNEI.